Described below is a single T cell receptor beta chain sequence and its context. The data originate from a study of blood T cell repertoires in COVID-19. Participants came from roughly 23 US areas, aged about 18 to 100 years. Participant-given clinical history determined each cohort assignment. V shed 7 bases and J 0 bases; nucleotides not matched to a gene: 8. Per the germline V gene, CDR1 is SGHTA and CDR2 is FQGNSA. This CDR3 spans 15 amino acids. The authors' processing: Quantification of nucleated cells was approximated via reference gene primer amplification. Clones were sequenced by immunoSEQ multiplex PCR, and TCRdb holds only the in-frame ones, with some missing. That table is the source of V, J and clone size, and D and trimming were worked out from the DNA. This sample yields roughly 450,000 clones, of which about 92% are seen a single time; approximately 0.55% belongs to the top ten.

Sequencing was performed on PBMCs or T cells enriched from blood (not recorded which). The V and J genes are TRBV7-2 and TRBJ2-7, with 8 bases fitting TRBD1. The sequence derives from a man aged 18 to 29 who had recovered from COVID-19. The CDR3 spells CASKDPTGVSYEQYF. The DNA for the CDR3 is TGTGCCAGCAAGGACCCGACAGGGGTCTCCTACGAGCAGTACTTC.